Each of the 31 T cell receptor beta chains below was sequenced from the same sample in a study of blood T cells in healthy people across ages. For the second PCR, which ran for about 6 to 11 cycles, a sample-barcoded 5' primer and a J-beta primer mix were used. Via MiXCR, TCRdb re-called the 5' RACE reads, giving one row per CDR3 protein. This table holds some 710,000 distinct CDR3 sequences, around 45% found once. The specimen was blood. Receptors originate from an elderly man in good health.

This clonotype showed up just a few times. The genes are TRBV5-1 and TRBJ2-1; 8 nucleotides match TRBD2. Germline CDR1 is SGHRS and CDR2 is YFSETQ. CDR3 length: 20 residues. V was clipped by 4 bases and J by 8 bases; unmatched bases: 26. The DNA for the CDR3 is TGCGCCAGCAGCATGAGCGTCGGCCGATACAGCGGGAGCCGGGTCCATGAGCAGTTCTTC. Translated: CASSMSVGRYSGSRVHEQFF. Drawing the rest from reference TRBV5-1 and TRBJ2-1, the complete variable domain is KAGVTQTPRYLIKTRGQQVTLSCSPISGHRSVSWYQQTPGQGLQFLFEYFSETQRNKGNFPGRFSGRQFSNSRSEMNVSTLELGDSALYLCASSMSVGRYSGSRVHEQFFGPGTRLTVL.

This chain links TRBV4-3 with TRBJ2-5, with TRBD2 matching over 14 bases. This CDR3 has 16 residues. The germline V gene has CDR1 LGHNA and CDR2 YSLEER. V was pared by 4 bases and J by 0 bases, with 1 base of the junction left unmatched. The CDR3 here is CASSPGLAGDQETQYF. As DNA, the CDR3 is TGCGCCAGCAGCCCGGGACTAGCGGGAGACCAAGAGACCCAGTACTTC.

This rearrangement joins TRBV24-1 to TRBJ1-6, with unresolved D. CDR3 length: 13 residues. The V gene's germline CDR1 is KGHDR and CDR2 SFDVKD. V lost 8 bases, J lost 5 bases, and 9 bases lay in between. This chain's CDR3 is CATKATDNSPLHF. In DNA, the CDR3 is TGTGCCACCAAGGCAACGGATAATTCACCCCTCCACTTT.

The chain uses TRBV5-1 and TRBJ2-1; 10 nucleotides agree with TRBD1. J lost 6 bases, V lost 3 bases, and 9 bases had no gene match. The CDR3 has 16 amino acids. Germline values: CDR1 SGHRS, CDR2 YFSETQ. As DNA, the CDR3 is TGCGCCAGCAGCTCTAATTCCGGGACAGGGGCCAATGAGCAGTTCTTC. This encodes CASSSNSGTGANEQFF.

CDR3 nucleotides: TGTGCCAGCAGCCAAGATCGGGGGGACCCTCTCGAGCAGTACTTC. Residues: CASSQDRGDPLEQYF. The J gene is TRBJ2-7, the V gene TRBV14, with TRBD2 identical over 7 bases. The CDR3 extends over 15 amino acids. V gave up 0 bases and J gave up 6 bases; unmatched junction bases: 8. Germline V lookup: CDR1 SGHDN, CDR2 FVKESK.

Here the CDR3 reads CSVEGPRVHEQYF. CDR3 bases: TGCAGCGTTGAGGGTCCGAGGGTCCACGAGCAGTACTTC. The rearrangement links TRBV29-1 to TRBJ2-4, with D maybe TRBD2 (5 bases). The J call is doubtful: the DNA matches TRBJ2-7 better. Germline assignment: CDR1 SQVTM and CDR2 ANQGSEA. The CDR3 has 13 amino acids.

The chain's CDR3 is CARVQGAQEKLFF. Written as DNA, the CDR3 is TGTGCCAGAGTACAGGGGGCGCAGGAAAAACTGTTTTTT. The chain recombines TRBV19 with TRBJ1-4, with 9 bases lining up with TRBD1. Trimming at V came to 9 bases and at J to 8 bases, leaving 7 bases not matched to a gene. The CDR3 is made up of 13 amino acids. Germline CDR1 is LNHDA and CDR2 is SQIVND (reference sequence).

Only a few counts were recorded for this clonotype. The genes are TRBV7-2 and TRBJ2-7; 7 nucleotides align to TRBD2. The germline CDR1 and CDR2 sequences are SGHTA and FQGNSA. The CDR3 has 15 residues. V shed 5 bases, J shed 0 bases, and the junction held 7 bases outside the gene matches. The CDR3 region is CASSPNSGASYEQYF. The DNA for the CDR3 is TGTGCCAGCAGCCCGAACAGCGGGGCCTCCTACGAGCAGTACTTC. The complete variable domain, with remaining parts taken from reference TRBV7-2 and TRBJ2-7, reads GAGVSQSPSNKVTEKGKDVELRCDPISGHTALYWYRQSLGQGLEFLIYFQGNSAPDKSGLPSDRFSAERTGGSVSTLTIQRTQQEDSAVYLCASSPNSGASYEQYFGPGTRLTVT.

J is TRBJ1-6 and V is TRBV2; weak D call: TRBD1 (6 bases). Germline CDR1 SNHLY, CDR2 FYNNEI. The CDR3 is made up of 14 amino acids. Trimming took 5 bases from V and 9 from J, leaving 14 bases between them. The CDR3 spells CASSLDRSSSPLHF. CDR3 sequence (DNA): TGTGCCAGCAGTCTCGACAGGTCGAGTTCACCCCTCCACTTT.

This clonotype was observed a few times. J is TRBJ2-7 and V is TRBV20-1; 10 positions match TRBD2. Germline trimming cut 0 bases from V and 2 bases from J; bases unmatched to any gene: 13. CDR1 and CDR2 from the germline V gene are DFQATT and SNEGSKA (reference sequence). The CDR3 is made up of 18 amino acids. In nucleotides, the CDR3 is TGCAGTGCTAGAGATTCAGGAATTGGGAGCGGGAGGGCCTACGAGCAGTACTTC. Its translation: CSARDSGIGSGRAYEQYF.

CDR3 residues: CSARGRVLANEQFF. In nucleotides, the CDR3 is TGCAGTGCTAGAGGCAGGGTATTAGCGAATGAGCAGTTCTTC. J is TRBJ2-1 and V is TRBV20-1; D assignment may be TRBD1 or TRBD2 (5 bases each). Germline values: CDR1 DFQATT, CDR2 SNEGSKA (reference sequence). Trimming took 1 base from V and 7 from J, leaving 14 bases between them. This CDR3 is built from 14 residues.

V gene TRBV7-2 combines with J gene TRBJ2-7; tentative D call: TRBD2 (5 bases). The CDR3 spans 15 residues. V was shortened by 1 base and J by 2 bases, with 12 bases between the two germline ends. Germline loops: CDR1 SGHTA, CDR2 FQGNSA. The CDR3 coding sequence is TGTGCCAGCAGCTTAGGAGGGATGAAAACCTACGAGCAGTACTTC. It yields the protein CASSLGGMKTYEQYF. Using reference TRBV7-2 and TRBJ2-7 for the parts outside the CDR3, the full variable domain is GAGVSQSPSNKVTEKGKDVELRCDPISGHTALYWYRQSLGQGLEFLIYFQGNSAPDKSGLPSDRFSAERTGGSVSTLTIQRTQQEDSAVYLCASSLGGMKTYEQYFGPGTRLTVT.

This chain uses TRBV7-2 with TRBJ2-7, with unresolved D. Trimming cost V 4 bases and J 1 base, with 11 bases left between them. The CDR3 sequence is 14 residues long. Germline V gives CDR1 SGHTA, CDR2 FQGNSA. The CDR3 nucleotides read TGTACCAGCAGCTACCAGGACGGATCCTACGAGCAGTACTTC. Residues: CTSSYQDGSYEQYF. The full variable domain, with the rest looked up from reference TRBV7-2 and TRBJ2-7, is GAGVSQSPSNKVTEKGKDVELRCDPISGHTALYWYRQSLGQGLEFLIYFQGNSAPDKSGLPSDRFSAERTGGSVSTLTIQRTQQEDSAVYLCTSSYQDGSYEQYFGPGTRLTVT.

The rearrangement links TRBV5-1 to TRBJ2-7; 8 bases align to TRBD2. CDR1 is SGHRS and CDR2 is YFSETQ in the germline V gene. There are 15 residues in the CDR3. The J segment lost 7 bases and the V segment lost 7 bases, leaving 16 bases of the junction unmatched. CDR3 region: CASLRIAGLYNEQYF. The CDR3 bases are TGCGCCAGCCTCAGAATAGCGGGACTCTACAATGAGCAGTACTTC.

The V call is TRBV7-2, the J call TRBJ1-1; D is ambiguous. CDR3 length: 12 amino acids. Looked up from germline, CDR1 is SGHTA and CDR2 is FQGNSA. V was trimmed by 3 bases and J by 10 bases, leaving 12 bases between them. The DNA for the CDR3 is TGTGCCAGCAGCTTGAGCGGGGATGGAGCTTTCTTT. This sequence encodes CASSLSGDGAFF.

Notes on this clonotype: One junction end does not reproduce the germline sequence, and a read error may be involved. The rearrangement uses TRBV5-1 and TRBJ2-5; 11 nucleotides agree with TRBD2. CDR3 size: 16 residues. CDR1 SGHRS and CDR2 YFSETQ come from the germline V gene. In DNA, the CDR3 is TGCGCCAGCAGCTCGAACCCGGGACTAGCGGAAGAGACCCAGCACTTC. It specifies CASSSNPGLAEETQHF.

As for this clonotype: The junction does not match germline at one end; this may be a read error. J is TRBJ1-4 and V is TRBV20-1; the D gene is possibly TRBD1 (6 bases). CDR3 length: 14 amino acids. Germline CDR1 reads DFQATT; CDR2 reads SNEGSKA (reference sequence). In DNA form, the CDR3 reads TGCAGTGCTAGGCAAAGGGGGGTGGGCGAAAAGCTGTTTTTT. It translates to CSARQRGVGEKLFF.

The chain is built from TRBV7-2 and TRBJ2-1; a weak D match, TRBD1 (5 bases). V shed 1 base and J shed 11 bases, with 9 bases lying between them. Germline CDR1 is SGHTA and CDR2 is FQGNSA. The CDR3 loop spans 12 amino acids. The CDR3 here is CASSLDVGQQFF. CDR3 bases: TGTGCCAGCAGCTTAGATGTGGGGCAGCAGTTCTTC.

This clonotype has more than one count but fewer than ten. The V and J genes are TRBV11-2 and TRBJ2-1, with D possibly being TRBD1 or TRBD2 (5 bases each). The CDR3 totals 15 residues. CDR1 and CDR2 from the germline V gene are SGHAT and FQNNGV. Trimming cost V 6 bases and J 0 bases, with 12 bases left between them. The CDR3 here is CASRSPGTSYNEQFF. The CDR3 DNA follows: TGTGCCAGCAGGTCTCCCGGGACCTCCTACAATGAGCAGTTCTTC.

This clonotype came up a few times. The rearrangement uses TRBV20-1 and TRBJ1-2; 10 bases align to TRBD1. The J segment lost 4 bases and the V segment lost 0 bases, leaving 5 bases of the junction unmatched. Germline V lookup: CDR1 DFQATT, CDR2 SNEGSKA (reference sequence). The CDR3 contains 15 residues. The CDR3 DNA sequence: TGCAGTGCTAGAGATTGGGGACAGGGGCTCTATGGCTACACCTTC. Amino acid sequence: CSARDWGQGLYGYTF.

This clonotype has just a few counts. V is TRBV20-1 and J is TRBJ2-3, with 13 bases aligning to TRBD2. Unmatched junction bases numbered 8, after V lost 4 bases and J lost 4 bases. Looked up from germline, CDR1 is DFQATT and CDR2 is SNEGSKA (reference sequence). CDR3 size: 16 residues. CDR3 sequence reads: CSATPGLAGTPDTQYF. DNA for the CDR3: TGCAGTGCTACCCCGGGACTAGCGGGAACCCCAGATACGCAGTATTTT.

This clonotype has more than one count but fewer than ten. The CDR3 DNA reads as TGTGCCAGCAGTTTTGGGCAGGCCTATTCCTACAATGAGCAGTACTTC. This translates into CASSFGQAYSYNEQYF. The V and J genes are TRBV12-3 or TRBV12-4 and TRBJ2-1, with D uncertain. Judging by the DNA end, TRBJ2-7 fits better; the J call may be wrong. The CDR3 totals 16 residues.

Concerning this clonotype itself: The junction departs from germline at one end; a sequencing error may be responsible. The rearrangement uses TRBV5-1 and TRBJ2-3; D uncertain. Germline lookup yields CDR1 SGHRS and CDR2 YFSETQ. This CDR3 is 14 amino acids long. CDR3: CASSLNAGTDTQYF. The DNA of the CDR3 is TGTGCCAGCAGCTTGAACGCTGGCACAGATACGCAGTATTTT.

This clonotype was recorded many times. This chain uses TRBV2 with TRBJ2-6; D ambiguous. Per the germline V gene, CDR1 is SNHLY and CDR2 is FYNNEI. The CDR3 totals 15 residues. Trimming stripped 7 bases from V and 6 bases from J, with 16 bases between. The CDR3 DNA follows: TGTGCCAGCACCACCCCAATCCCCCTGGCCAACGTCCTGACTTTC. The encoded protein is CASTTPIPLANVLTF.

The chain links TRBV4-3 to TRBJ2-1; D is ambiguous. TRBJ2-7 matches the DNA end more closely, so the J call is doubtful. The CDR3 loop spans 13 amino acids. The germline CDR1 and CDR2 sequences are LGHNA and YSLEER. The DNA for the CDR3 is TGCGCCAGCAGCCAAGCTACGTACAATGAGCAGTACTTC. Protein product: CASSQATYNEQYF.

A note on this clonotype: This may stem from a read error, because a much larger clone lies one nucleotide away. The chain has TRBV7-3 and TRBJ2-7; D assignment may be TRBD1 or TRBD2 (5 bases each). This CDR3 comprises 15 residues. The V gene lost 2 bases and the J gene lost 7 bases, with 18 bases spanning the gap. Germline V lookup: CDR1 SGHTA, CDR2 FQGTGA. The CDR3 bases are TGTGCCAGCAGCTTACGGACAACGACTATCAATGAGCAGTACTTC. Its protein is CASSLRTTTINEQYF.

The chain recombines TRBV4-2 with TRBJ2-1; D might be TRBD1 (6 bases). The CDR3 length is 18 residues. In germline, CDR1 is LGHNA, CDR2 YNFKEQ. Trimming cost V 0 bases and J 0 bases, with 15 bases left between them. CDR3 coding DNA: TGTGCCAGCAGCCAAGATACAGGGATCCAGAGCTCCTACAATGAGCAGTTCTTC. It is translated as CASSQDTGIQSSYNEQFF.

The chain is built from TRBV12-3 or TRBV12-4 and TRBJ1-5, with 7 positions matching TRBD1. This CDR3 is built from 14 residues. V shed 7 bases, J shed 7 bases, and the junction held 10 bases outside the gene matches. CDR3 nucleotides: TGTGCCAGCAACCAGGACAGGCTTGACCAGCCCCAGCATTTT. Protein: CASNQDRLDQPQHF.

This clonotype was seen only once. The CDR3 DNA sequence: TGTGCCAGCAGCTTAGTTAGTAGCGGAGAAGATACGCAGTATTTT. Its translation: CASSLVSSGEDTQYF. This chain connects TRBV7-9 to TRBJ2-3; possibly TRBD2 for D (6 bases). The V gene's germline CDR1 is SEHNR and CDR2 FQNEAQ (reference sequence). V gave up 1 base and J gave up 5 bases, with 13 bases separating them. This CDR3 is built from 15 residues.

The rearrangement uses TRBV4-3 and TRBJ2-5, with 7 bases lining up with TRBD2. The CDR3 runs 16 residues. Per the germline V gene, CDR1 is LGHNA and CDR2 is YSLEER. V was pared by 1 base and J by 2 bases, with 7 bases of the junction left unmatched. The CDR3 DNA is TGCGCCAGCAGCCAAGGGTTGGGGGGGTCACAAGAGACCCAGTACTTC. This encodes CASSQGLGGSQETQYF.

The chain links TRBV20-1 to TRBJ1-4, with 9 bases lining up with TRBD1. CDR3 size: 14 residues. Germline assignment: CDR1 DFQATT and CDR2 SNEGSKA (reference sequence). The trim removed 6 bases at V and 8 bases at J, leaving 10 bases unmatched. CDR3 in amino acids: CSAERTGAPEKLFF. The CDR3 DNA sequence: TGCAGTGCAGAGAGGACAGGGGCGCCGGAAAAACTGTTTTTT.